This T cell receptor (beta chain) was identified in a study of blood T cell repertoires in COVID-19. Across the study: Samples of COVID-19 (acute and convalescent) were obtained from the United States, Italy and Spain. PBMCs, B-cell-depleted T cells, or T cells were the source of the cDNA or gDNA that made up the material.

This clone came up once. How the authors handled the data: Reference gene primer amplification in the assay estimated nucleated cell counts. Produced via immunoSEQ multiplex PCR; TCRdb's table is partial and in-frame only. That table is the source of V, J and clone size, and D and trimming were worked out from the DNA. The data contain about 50,000 clones, 86% of them singletons. The sequenced sample consisted of peripheral blood. The TCR originated in a woman aged 55-70 years with acute or convalescent COVID-19.

Here the CDR3 reads CASSLGGASYNEQFF. DNA for the CDR3: TGTGCCAGCAGCCTCGGGGGGGCCTCCTACAATGAGCAGTTCTTC. The chain couples TRBV28 to TRBJ2-1; 8 bases map to TRBD2. V gave up 6 bases and J gave up 0 bases; unmatched junction bases: 4. Germline assignment: CDR1 MDHEN and CDR2 SYDVKM. The CDR3 length is 15 residues.